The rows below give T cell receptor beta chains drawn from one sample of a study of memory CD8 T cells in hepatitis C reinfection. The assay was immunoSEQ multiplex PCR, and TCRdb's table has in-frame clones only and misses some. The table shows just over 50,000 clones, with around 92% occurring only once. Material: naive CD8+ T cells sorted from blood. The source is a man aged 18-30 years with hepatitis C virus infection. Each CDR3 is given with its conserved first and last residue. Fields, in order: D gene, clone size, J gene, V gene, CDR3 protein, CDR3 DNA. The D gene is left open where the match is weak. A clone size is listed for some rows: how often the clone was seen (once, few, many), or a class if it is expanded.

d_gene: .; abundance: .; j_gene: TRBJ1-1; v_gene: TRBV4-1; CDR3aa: CASSPREWGTEAFF; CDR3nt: TGCGCCAGCAGCCCCCGGGAATGGGGCACTGAAGCTTTCTTT
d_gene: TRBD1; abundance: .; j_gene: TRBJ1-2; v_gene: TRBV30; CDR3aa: CAWWRGLEGYTF; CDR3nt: TGTGCCTGGTGGAGGGGGCTAGAAGGCTACACCTTC
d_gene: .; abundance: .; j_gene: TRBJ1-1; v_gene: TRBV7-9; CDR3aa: CASSSLTAEAFF; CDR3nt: TGTGCCAGCAGCTCCTTGACAGCTGAAGCTTTCTTT
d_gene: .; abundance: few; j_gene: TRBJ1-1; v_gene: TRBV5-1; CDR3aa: CASSLEGENTEAFF; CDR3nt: TGCGCCAGCAGCTTGGAAGGGGAGAACACTGAAGCTTTCTTT
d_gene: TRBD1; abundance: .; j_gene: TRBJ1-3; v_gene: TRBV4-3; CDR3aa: CASSHGVTGAIYF; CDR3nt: TGCGCCAGCAGCCACGGAGTTACAGGGGCCATATATTTT
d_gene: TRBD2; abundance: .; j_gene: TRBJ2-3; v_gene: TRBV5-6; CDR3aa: CASSSGRGADTQYF; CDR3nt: TGTGCCAGCAGTAGCGGGAGGGGGGCAGATACGCAGTATTTT
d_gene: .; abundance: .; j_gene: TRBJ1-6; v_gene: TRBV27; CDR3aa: CASSLSFTSNSPLHF; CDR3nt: TGTGCCAGCAGTTTATCGTTCACATCCAATTCACCCCTCCACTTT
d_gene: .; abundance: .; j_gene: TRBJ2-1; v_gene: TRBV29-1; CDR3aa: CSVAESSYNEQFF; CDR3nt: TGCAGCGTTGCCGAGAGCTCCTACAATGAGCAGTTCTTC
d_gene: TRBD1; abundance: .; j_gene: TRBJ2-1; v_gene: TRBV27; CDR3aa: CASSLDRGYNEQFF; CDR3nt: TGTGCCAGCAGTTTGGACAGGGGTTACAATGAGCAGTTCTTC
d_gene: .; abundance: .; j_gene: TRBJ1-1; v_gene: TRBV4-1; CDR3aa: CASSLTRADTEAFF; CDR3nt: TGCGCCAGCAGCTTGACCAGGGCGGACACTGAAGCTTTCTTT
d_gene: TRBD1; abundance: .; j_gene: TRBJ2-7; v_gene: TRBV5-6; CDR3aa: CASSLPDRDGYEQYF; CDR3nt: TGTGCCAGCAGCTTGCCGGACAGGGATGGCTACGAGCAGTACTTC
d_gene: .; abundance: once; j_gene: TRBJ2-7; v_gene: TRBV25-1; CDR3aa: CASSAKGGSYEQYF; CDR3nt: TGTGCCAGCAGCGCAAAGGGGGGGTCCTACGAGCAGTACTTC
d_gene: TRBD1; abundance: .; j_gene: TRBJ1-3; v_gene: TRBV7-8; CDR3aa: CASSVPGQGAFRSGNTIYF; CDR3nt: TGTGCCAGCAGCGTACCGGGACAGGGGGCCTTTCGCTCTGGAAACACCATATATTTT
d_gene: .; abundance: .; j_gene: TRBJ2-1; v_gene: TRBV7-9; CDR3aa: CASSLATAGVDEQFF; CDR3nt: TGTGCCAGCAGTCTAGCTACCGCTGGGGTGGATGAGCAGTTCTTC
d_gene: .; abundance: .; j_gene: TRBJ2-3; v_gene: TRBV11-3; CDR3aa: CASSSAGEDTQYF; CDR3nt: TGTGCCAGCAGCTCCGCAGGGGAGGATACGCAGTATTTT
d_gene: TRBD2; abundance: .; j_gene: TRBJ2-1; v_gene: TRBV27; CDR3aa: CASSSGSASGLYNEQFF; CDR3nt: TGTGCCAGCAGTTCTGGGTCGGCTAGCGGGCTATACAATGAGCAGTTCTTC
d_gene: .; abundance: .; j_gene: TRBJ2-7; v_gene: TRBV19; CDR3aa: CASSSSATYEQYF; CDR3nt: TGTGCCAGTAGTTCCAGCGCGACCTACGAGCAGTACTTC
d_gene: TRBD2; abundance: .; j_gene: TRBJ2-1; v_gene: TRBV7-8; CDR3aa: CASSLGRGASGGREQFF; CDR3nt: TGTGCCAGCAGCTTAGGCCGGGGGGCTAGCGGGGGCAGGGAGCAGTTCTTC
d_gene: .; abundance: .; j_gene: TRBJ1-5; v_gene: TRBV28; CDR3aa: CASSFMENSNQPQHF; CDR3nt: TGTGCCAGCAGTTTTATGGAGAATAGCAATCAGCCCCAGCATTTT
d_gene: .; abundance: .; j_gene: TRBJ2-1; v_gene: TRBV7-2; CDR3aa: CASSLTANEQFF; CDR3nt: TGTGCCAGCAGCCTCACCGCGAATGAGCAGTTCTTC
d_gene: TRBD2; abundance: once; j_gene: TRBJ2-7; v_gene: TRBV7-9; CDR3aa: CASSFAGGEQYF; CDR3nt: TGTGCCAGCAGCTTTGCGGGAGGCGAGCAGTACTTC
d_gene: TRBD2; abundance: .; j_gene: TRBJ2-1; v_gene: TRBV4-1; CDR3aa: CASSPRVAGGPHEQFF; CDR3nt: TGCGCCAGCAGCCCGAGGGTAGCGGGAGGGCCGCATGAGCAGTTCTTC
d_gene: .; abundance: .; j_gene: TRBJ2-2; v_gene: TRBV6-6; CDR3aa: CASSYSRETGELFF; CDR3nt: TGTGCCAGCAGTTACTCCCGGGAGACCGGGGAGCTGTTTTTT
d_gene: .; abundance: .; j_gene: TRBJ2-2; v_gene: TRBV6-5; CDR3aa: CASSSAGELFF; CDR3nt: TGTGCCAGCAGTTCCGCCGGGGAGCTGTTTTTT
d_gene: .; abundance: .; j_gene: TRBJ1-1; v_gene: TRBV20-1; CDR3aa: CSVPLNTEAFF; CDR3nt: TGCAGTGTCCCGTTGAACACTGAAGCTTTCTTT
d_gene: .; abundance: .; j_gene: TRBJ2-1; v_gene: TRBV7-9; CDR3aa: CASSLPSYNEQFF; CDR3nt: TGTGCCAGCAGCCTCCCCTCCTACAATGAGCAGTTCTTC
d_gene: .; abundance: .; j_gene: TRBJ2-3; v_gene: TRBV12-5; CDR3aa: CASALSMTASDTQYF; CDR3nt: TGTGCTAGTGCCCTATCAATGACAGCCTCGGATACGCAGTATTTT
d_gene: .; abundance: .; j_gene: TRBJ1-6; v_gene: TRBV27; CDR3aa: CASRTSGDYKGPLHF; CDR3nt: TGTGCCAGCAGGACCAGCGGGGACTACAAGGGGCCCCTCCACTTT
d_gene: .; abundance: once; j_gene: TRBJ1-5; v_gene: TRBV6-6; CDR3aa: CASTLTGYSNQPQHF; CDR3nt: TGTGCCAGCACCTTGACAGGCTATAGCAATCAGCCCCAGCATTTT
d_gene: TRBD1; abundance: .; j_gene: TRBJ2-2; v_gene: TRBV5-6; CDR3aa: CASSGGQGAGGTGELFF; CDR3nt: TGTGCCAGCAGCGGAGGACAGGGGGCCGGCGGCACCGGGGAGCTGTTTTTT
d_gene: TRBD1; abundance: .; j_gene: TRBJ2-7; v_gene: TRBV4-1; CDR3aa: CASSRQTGDYEQYF; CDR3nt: TGCGCCAGCAGCCGACAGACAGGGGACTACGAGCAGTACTTC
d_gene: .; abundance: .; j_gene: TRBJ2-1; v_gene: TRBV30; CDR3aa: CAWSAGNEQFF; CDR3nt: TGTGCCTGGAGTGCAGGGAATGAGCAGTTCTTC
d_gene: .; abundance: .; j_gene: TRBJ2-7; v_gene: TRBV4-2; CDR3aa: CASSQAQGGVPSYEQYF; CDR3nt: TGTGCCAGCAGCCAAGCTCAAGGCGGAGTACCCTCCTACGAGCAGTACTTC
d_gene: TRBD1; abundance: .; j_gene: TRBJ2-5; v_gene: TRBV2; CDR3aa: CASSDRGGETQYF; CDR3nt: TGTGCCAGCAGCGACAGGGGGGGGGAGACCCAGTACTTC
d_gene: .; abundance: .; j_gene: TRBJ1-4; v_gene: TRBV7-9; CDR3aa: CASSLPGSGNEKLFF; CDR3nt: TGTGCCAGCAGCCTACCCGGGAGTGGGAATGAAAAACTGTTTTTT
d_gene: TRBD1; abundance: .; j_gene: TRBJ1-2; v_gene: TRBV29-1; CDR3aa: CSVEDPGTGVGYGYTF; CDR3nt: TGCAGCGTTGAAGATCCTGGGACAGGGGTCGGCTATGGCTACACCTTC
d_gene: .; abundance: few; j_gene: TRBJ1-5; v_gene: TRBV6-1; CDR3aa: CASRKSQGFQPQHF; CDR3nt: TGTGCCAGCAGGAAGTCCCAGGGATTTCAGCCCCAGCATTTT
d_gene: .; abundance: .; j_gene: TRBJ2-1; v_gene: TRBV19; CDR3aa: CASSPAGLDNEQFF; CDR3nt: TGTGCCAGTAGTCCGGCCGGACTCGACAATGAGCAGTTCTTC
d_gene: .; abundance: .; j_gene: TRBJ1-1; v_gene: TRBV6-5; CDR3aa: CASSYRDSYEAFF; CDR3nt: TGTGCCAGCAGTTACCGAGACAGTTATGAAGCTTTCTTT
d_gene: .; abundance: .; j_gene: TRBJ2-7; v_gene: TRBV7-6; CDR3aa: CASSLSSFTYEQYF; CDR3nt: TGTGCCAGCAGCTTGAGTTCCTTCACCTACGAGCAGTACTTC
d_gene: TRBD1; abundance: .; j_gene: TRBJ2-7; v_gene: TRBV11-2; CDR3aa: CASSLESGGQYYEQYF; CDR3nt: TGTGCCAGCAGCTTAGAGTCAGGGGGCCAATACTACGAGCAGTACTTC
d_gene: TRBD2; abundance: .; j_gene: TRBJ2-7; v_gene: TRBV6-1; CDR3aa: CASSEAGGPHEQYF; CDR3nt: TGTGCCAGCAGTGAGGCGGGAGGGCCCCACGAGCAGTACTTC
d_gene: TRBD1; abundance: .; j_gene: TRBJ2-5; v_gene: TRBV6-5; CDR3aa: CASSYSSGQGRETQYF; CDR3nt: TGTGCCAGCAGTTACTCGAGTGGACAGGGCAGGGAGACCCAGTACTTC
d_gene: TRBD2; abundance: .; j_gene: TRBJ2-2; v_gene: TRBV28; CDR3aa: CASRVTSDISSNTGELFF; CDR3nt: TGTGCCAGCAGGGTTACTAGCGACATATCCTCGAACACCGGGGAGCTGTTTTTT
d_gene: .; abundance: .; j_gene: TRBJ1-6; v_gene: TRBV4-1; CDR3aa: CASSQGAGAPNSPLHF; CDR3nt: TGCGCCAGCAGCCAAGGGGCAGGGGCCCCTAATTCACCCCTCCACTTT
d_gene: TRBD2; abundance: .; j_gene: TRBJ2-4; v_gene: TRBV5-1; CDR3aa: CASSWGLAGGPRNIQYF; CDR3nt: TGCGCCAGCAGCTGGGGACTAGCGGGAGGGCCGAGAAACATTCAGTACTTC
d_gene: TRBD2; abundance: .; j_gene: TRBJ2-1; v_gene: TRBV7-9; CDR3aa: CASSLEIAGVVEQFF; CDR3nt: TGTGCCAGCAGCTTAGAAATAGCGGGGGTGGTTGAGCAGTTCTTC
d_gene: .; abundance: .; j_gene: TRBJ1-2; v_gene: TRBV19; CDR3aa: CASSSPGGLYGYTF; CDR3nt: TGTGCCAGTAGTAGCCCCGGCGGTCTCTATGGCTACACCTTC
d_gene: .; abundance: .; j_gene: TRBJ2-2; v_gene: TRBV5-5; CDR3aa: CASSLGQGLAGELFF; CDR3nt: TGTGCCAGCAGCTTGGGACAAGGCCTGGCCGGGGAGCTGTTTTTT